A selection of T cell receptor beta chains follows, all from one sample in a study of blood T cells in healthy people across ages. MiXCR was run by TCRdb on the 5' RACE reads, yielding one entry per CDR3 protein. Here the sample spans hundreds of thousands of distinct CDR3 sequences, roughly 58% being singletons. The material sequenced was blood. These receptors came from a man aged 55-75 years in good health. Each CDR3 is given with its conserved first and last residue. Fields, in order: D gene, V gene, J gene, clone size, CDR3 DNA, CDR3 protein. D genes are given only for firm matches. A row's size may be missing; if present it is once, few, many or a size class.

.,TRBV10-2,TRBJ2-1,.,TGCGCCAGCAGGGCGGGGATCTACAATGAGCAGTTCTTC,CASRAGIYNEQFF
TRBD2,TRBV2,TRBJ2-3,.,TGTGCCAGCAGTGGGGCTAGCGGGGGGGCCAGCTCGCAGTATTTT,CASSGASGGASSQYF
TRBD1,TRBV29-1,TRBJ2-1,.,TGCAGCGTCCTCCTGACAGGGGGGTGGAATGAGCAGTTCTTC,CSVLLTGGWNEQFF
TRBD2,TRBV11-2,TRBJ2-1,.,TGTGCCAGCAGCTTATATCTAGCGGGGATGGATGAGCAGTTCTTC,CASSLYLAGMDEQFF
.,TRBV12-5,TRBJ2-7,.,TGTGCTAGTGGTTTGGTAGGGGCGGCGGGCTACGAGCAGTACTTC,CASGLVGAAGYEQYF
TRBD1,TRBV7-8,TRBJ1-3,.,TGTGCCAGCAGCTTGGGGACAGGGCCGCGAGGAAACACCATATATTTT,CASSLGTGPRGNTIYF
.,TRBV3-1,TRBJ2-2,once,TGTGCCAGCAGCCCACGGACGAACACCGGGGAGCTGTTTTTT,CASSPRTNTGELFF
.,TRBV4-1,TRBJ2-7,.,TGCGCCAGCAGCCTAACTGTTGTCTACGAGCAGTACTTC,CASSLTVVYEQYF
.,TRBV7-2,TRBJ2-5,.,TGTGCCAGCAGCCGAATCGTTGACAACGGCGTCGCGCAGTACTTC,CASSRIVDNGVAQYF
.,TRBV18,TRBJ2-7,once,TGTGCCAGCTCACTTACCCCAAGCTCCTACGAGCAGTACTTC,CASSLTPSSYEQYF
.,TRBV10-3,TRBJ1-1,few,TGTGCCATCAGTGAAGCGGGGGAGAACACTGAAGCTTTCTTT,CAISEAGENTEAFF
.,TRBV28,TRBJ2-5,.,TGTGCCAGCAGTTACGGGGGGCCGGGGACCCAGTACTTC,CASSYGGPGTQYF
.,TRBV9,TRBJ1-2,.,TGTGCCAGCAGCGTAGCTGATAAACGGAGAGCTAACTATGGCTACACCTTC,CASSVADKRRANYGYTF
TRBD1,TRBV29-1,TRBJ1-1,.,TGCAGCGCTTTGACAGGGAACTTTGGGGAGGCTTTCTTT,CSALTGNFGEAFF
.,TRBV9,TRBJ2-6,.,TGTGCCAGCAGTGTCGGAGTCTCTGGGGCCAACGTCCTGACTTTC,CASSVGVSGANVLTF
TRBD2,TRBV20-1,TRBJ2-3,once,TGCAGTGCGGAGGGAGGGTCTCTCACAGATACGCAGTATTTT,CSAEGGSLTDTQYF
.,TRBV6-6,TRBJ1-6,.,TGTGCCAGCAGTTCACCGGGGTTTTCACCCCTCCACTTT,CASSSPGFSPLHF
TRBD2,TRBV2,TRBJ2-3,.,TGTGCCAGCAGCATGACTAGCGGGCTTGATACGCAGTATTTT,CASSMTSGLDTQYF
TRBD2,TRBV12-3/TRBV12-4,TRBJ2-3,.,TGTGCCAGCACGGGGGGGTTTGGGGGCACAGATACGCAGTATTTT,CASTGGFGGTDTQYF
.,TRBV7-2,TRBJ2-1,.,TGTGCCAGCAGCTTAGCGATACGCTCCTACAATGAGCAGTTCTTC,CASSLAIRSYNEQFF
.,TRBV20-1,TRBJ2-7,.,TGCAGTGCTCAATCCTACAATGAGCAGTACTTC,CSAQSYNEQYF
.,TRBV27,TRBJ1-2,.,TGTGCCAGCAGAACTAACGCAGAGGGTGAATATGGCTACACCTTC,CASRTNAEGEYGYTF
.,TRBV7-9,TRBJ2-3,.,TGTGCCAGCAGCCCCTGGGAATTCCCACCTCGAGGGCAGTATTTT,CASSPWEFPPRGQYF
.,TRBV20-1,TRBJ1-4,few,TGCAGTGCCGCCCGAGGGAGCGGGGTTGCAACTAATGAAAAACTGTTTTTT,CSAARGSGVATNEKLFF
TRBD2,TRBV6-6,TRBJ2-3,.,TGTGCCAGCAGTTACAAGCGGGGGTCCCCAGATACGCAGTATTTT,CASSYKRGSPDTQYF
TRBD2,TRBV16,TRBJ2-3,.,TGTGCCAGCAGCTTGACTAGCCCTAAACTTGCAGATACGCAGTATTTT,CASSLTSPKLADTQYF
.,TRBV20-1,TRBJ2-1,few,TGCAGTGCCAGGAAAGGGGAGTTCTTC,CSARKGEFF
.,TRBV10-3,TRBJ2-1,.,TGTGCCACGGGGGCGGGGGACAGCTCCTACAATGAGCAGTTCTTC,CATGAGDSSYNEQFF
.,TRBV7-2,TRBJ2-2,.,TGTGCCAGCAGCCCCCTTTATCTAGTCGGGGAGCTGTTTTTT,CASSPLYLVGELFF
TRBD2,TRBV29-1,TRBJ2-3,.,TGCAGCGCTAGCCTCGGGGGAGGGGTGATGTCAGATACGCAGTATTTT,CSASLGGGVMSDTQYF